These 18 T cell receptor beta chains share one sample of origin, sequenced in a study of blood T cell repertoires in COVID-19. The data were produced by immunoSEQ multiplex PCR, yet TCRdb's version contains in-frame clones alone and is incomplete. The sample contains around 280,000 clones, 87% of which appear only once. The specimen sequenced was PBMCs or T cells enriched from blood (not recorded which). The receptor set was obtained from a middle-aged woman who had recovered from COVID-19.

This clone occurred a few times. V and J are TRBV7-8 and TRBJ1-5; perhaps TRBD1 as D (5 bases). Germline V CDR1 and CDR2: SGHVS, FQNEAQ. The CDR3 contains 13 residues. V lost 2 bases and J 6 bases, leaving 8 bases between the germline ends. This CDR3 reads CASSLQGTQPQHF. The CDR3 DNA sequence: TGTGCCAGCAGCTTACAGGGAACTCAGCCCCAGCATTTT.

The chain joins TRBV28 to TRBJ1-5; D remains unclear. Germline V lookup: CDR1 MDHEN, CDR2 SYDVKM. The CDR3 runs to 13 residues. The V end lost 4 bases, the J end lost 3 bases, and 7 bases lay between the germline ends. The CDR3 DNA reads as TGTGCCAGCAGTTCCCCAGACAATCAGCCCCAGCATTTT. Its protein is CASSSPDNQPQHF.

CDR3 bases: TGTGCCAGCAGTCGGGGGGGACAGGGGGCAACTGAAGCTTTCTTT. Protein: CASSRGGQGATEAFF. V is TRBV27 and J is TRBJ1-1, with TRBD1 identical over 12 bases. The germline V gene encodes CDR1 MNHEY and CDR2 SMNVEV (reference sequence). The CDR3 totals 15 residues. The V and J ends lost 5 bases and 5 bases, in that order; junction bases with no gene match: 6.

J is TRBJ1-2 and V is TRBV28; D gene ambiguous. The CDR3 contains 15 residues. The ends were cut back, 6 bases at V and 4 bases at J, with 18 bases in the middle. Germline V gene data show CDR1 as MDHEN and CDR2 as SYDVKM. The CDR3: CASSSRGDGRYGYTF. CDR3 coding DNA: TGTGCCAGCAGCTCTCGGGGAGACGGCCGCTATGGCTACACCTTC.

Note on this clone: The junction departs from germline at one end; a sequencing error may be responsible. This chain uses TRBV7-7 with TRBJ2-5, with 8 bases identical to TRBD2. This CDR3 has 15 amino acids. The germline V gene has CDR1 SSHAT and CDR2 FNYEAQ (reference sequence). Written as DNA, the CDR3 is TGTGCTAGCAGCGCCTCCGGGACTAGTGAAGAGACCCAGTACTTC. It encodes CASSASGTSEETQYF.

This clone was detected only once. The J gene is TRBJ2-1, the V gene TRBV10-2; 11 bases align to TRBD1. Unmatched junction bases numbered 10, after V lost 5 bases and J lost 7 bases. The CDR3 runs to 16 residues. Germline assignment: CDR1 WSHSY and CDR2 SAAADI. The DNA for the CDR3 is TGCGCCAGCAGTAACCGGGACAGGGGGGAATGGAATGAGCAGTTCTTC. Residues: CASSNRDRGEWNEQFF.

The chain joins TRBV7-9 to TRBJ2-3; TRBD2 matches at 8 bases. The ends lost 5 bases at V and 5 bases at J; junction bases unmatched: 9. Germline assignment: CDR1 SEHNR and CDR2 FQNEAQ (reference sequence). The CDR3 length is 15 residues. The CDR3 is CASSLDGTRVDTQYF. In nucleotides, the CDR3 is TGTGCCAGCAGCCTAGACGGGACTAGGGTAGATACGCAGTATTTT.

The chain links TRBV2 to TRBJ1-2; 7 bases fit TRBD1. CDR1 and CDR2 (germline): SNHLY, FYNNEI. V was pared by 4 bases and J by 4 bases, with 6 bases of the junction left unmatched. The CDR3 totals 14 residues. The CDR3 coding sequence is TGTGCCAGCAGTGTTGAGTCAGGGGGCTATGGCTACACCTTC. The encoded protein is CASSVESGGYGYTF.

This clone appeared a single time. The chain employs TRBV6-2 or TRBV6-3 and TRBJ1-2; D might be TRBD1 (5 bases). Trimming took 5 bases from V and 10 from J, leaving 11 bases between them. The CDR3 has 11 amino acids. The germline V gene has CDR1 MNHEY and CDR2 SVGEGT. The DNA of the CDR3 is TGTGCCAGCAGTCCACCGGGACTCTACACCTTC. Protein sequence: CASSPPGLYTF.

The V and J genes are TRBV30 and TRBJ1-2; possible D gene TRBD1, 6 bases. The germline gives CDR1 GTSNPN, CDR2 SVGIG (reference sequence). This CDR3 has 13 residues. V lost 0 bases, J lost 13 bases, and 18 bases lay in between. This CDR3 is CAWSVLLTGTPTF. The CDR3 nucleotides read TGTGCCTGGAGTGTACTATTAACGGGGACACCCACCTTC.

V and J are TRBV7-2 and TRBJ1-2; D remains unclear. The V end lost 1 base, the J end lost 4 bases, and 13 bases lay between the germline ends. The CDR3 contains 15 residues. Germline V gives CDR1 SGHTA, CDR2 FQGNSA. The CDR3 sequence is CASSLGGSSFYGYTF. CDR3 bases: TGTGCCAGCAGCTTAGGAGGGTCCAGTTTCTATGGCTACACCTTC.

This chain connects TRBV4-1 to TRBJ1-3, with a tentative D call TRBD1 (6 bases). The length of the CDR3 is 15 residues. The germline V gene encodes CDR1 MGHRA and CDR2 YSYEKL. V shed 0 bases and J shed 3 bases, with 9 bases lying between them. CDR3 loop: CASSQDRGGGNTIYF. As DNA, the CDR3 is TGCGCCAGCAGCCAAGATAGAGGGGGTGGAAACACCATATATTTT.

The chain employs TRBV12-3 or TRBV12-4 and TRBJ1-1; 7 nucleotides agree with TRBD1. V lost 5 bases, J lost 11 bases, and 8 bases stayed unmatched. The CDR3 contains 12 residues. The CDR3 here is CASSPGGQIAFF. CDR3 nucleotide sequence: TGTGCCAGCAGTCCCGGGGGACAGATCGCTTTCTTT.

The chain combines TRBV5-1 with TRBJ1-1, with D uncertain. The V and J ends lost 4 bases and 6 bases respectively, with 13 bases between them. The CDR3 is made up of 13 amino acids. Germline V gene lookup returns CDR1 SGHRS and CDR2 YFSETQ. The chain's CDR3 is CASSPVQASEAFF. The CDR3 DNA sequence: TGCGCCAGCAGCCCTGTTCAGGCCTCTGAAGCTTTCTTT.

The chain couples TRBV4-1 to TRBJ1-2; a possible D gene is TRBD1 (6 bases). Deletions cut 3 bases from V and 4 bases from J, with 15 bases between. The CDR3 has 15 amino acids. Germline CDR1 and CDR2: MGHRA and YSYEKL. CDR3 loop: CASSQDPQGSYGYTF. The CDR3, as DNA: TGCGCCAGCAGCCAGGACCCGCAGGGGAGCTATGGCTACACCTTC.

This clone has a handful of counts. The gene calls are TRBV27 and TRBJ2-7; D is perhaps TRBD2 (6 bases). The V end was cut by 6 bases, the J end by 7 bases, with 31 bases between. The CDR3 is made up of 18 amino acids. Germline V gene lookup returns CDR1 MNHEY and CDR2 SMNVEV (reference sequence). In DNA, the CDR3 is TGTGCCAGCAGCAGAGGTGTAGAGTTTATCCACTGGCGGGGTGAGCAGTACTTC. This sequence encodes CASSRGVEFIHWRGEQYF.

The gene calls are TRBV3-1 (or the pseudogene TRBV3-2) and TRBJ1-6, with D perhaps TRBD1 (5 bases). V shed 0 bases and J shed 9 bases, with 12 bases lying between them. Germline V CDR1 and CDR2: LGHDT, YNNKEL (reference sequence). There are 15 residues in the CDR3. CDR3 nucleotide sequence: TGTGCCAGCAGCCAAGAGGGGCGTCAATTTTCACCCCTCCACTTT. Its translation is CASSQEGRQFSPLHF.

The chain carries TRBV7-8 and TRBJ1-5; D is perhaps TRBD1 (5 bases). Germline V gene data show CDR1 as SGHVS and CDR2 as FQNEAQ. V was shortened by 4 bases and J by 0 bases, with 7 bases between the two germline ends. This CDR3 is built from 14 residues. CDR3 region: CASSWDYSNQPQHF. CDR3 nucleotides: TGTGCCAGCAGCTGGGACTATAGCAATCAGCCCCAGCATTTT. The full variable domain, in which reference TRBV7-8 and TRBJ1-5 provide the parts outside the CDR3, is GAGVSQSPRYKVAKRGQDVALRCDPISGHVSLFWYQQALGQGPEFLTYFQNEAQLDKSGLPSDRFFAERPEGSVSTLKIQRTQQEDSAVYLCASSWDYSNQPQHFGDGTRLSIL.